This entry concerns a single TCR beta chain. The antigen remains unidentified. This record comes from a study of cytomegalovirus exposure and HLA in healthy donors. For the study at large: Among 150 million to 200 million T cells, an earlier analysis found 95 million to 140 million unique TCR beta sequences.

Notes on the study in general: A later analysis showed HLA-associated TCR beta chains outstripping equally common others in clonal expansion. Within the data, a cluster of highly shared sequence variants was likely a sequencing artifact. The authors later linked a missense DCLRE1C variant to TCR beta V- and J-gene trimming.

The CDR3 loop spans 20 amino acids. Germline lookup yields CDR1 MNHNS and CDR2 SASEGT. With 4 bases clipped from V and 2 bases from J, the junction kept 16 bases outside the gene matches. Primers included in the PCR were 60 Vbeta and 13 Jbeta primers. The assay was immunoSEQ multiplex PCR, and TCRdb's table has in-frame clones only and misses some. Of over 130,000 clones in the sample, less than 85% were seen once. This clonotype was obtained from a man aged 45-65 years in good health and CMV-seropositive. The sample comprised PBMCs. This chain links TRBV6-1 with TRBJ2-6; TRBD2 aligns across 8 bases. CDR3 amino acids: CASSVTSAGVWSAGANVLTF. The DNA for the CDR3 is TGTGCCAGCAGTGTGACTAGCGCAGGAGTGTGGAGCGCTGGGGCCAACGTCCTGACTTTC.